This TCR beta chain was observed in a study of PD-1 blockade in mismatch repair-deficient tumors. Overall study context: Enrolled about 2013-2017, patients had progressing, pretreated mismatch repair-deficient cancers of 11 to 13 types. General study points: After pembrolizumab, tumor-resident clones rose rapidly, then generally contracted before radiologic responses.

PCR or immunohistochemistry showed mismatch repair deficiency in every enrolled patient. The TCR-sequenced patients were a few responders to pembrolizumab. On this clone: Its antigen is currently unknown.

The assay was immunoSEQ multiplex PCR, and TCRdb's table has in-frame clones only and misses some. The sample consists of 100,000 or so clones, over 65% of them appearing once. The sample was peripheral blood, taken less than 37 weeks after starting pembrolizumab. This TCR derives from an adult with mismatch repair-deficient cancer.

CDR3 coding DNA: TGTGCCAGCAGTGAATTGGGGGATTGGGCGAGGGAAAAACTGTTTTTT. It codes for CASSELGDWAREKLFF. The J gene is TRBJ1-4, the V gene TRBV6-1; possibly TRBD1 for D (5 bases). V lost 2 bases and J 8 bases, leaving 18 bases between the germline ends. Germline V gene sequence: CDR1 MNHNS, CDR2 SASEGT. CDR3 length equals 16 residues.